A single sample gave rise to the 32 T cell receptor beta chains below, sequenced in a study of vaccination and CD4 T cells after COVID-19. Sequence data for DNA of cultured CD4+ T cells were generated by the Oncomine TCR Beta short-read assay. Cultured CD4+ T cells were the source of extracted genomic DNA. Via MiXCR, TCRdb re-called the PCR reads, giving one row per CDR3 protein. The table includes 6,500 to 9,000 distinct CDR3 sequences, 38% detected once. Treatment noted: roughly ten-day PBMC culture with coronavirus spike peptide pools or control peptides (ViraFEST assay). CD4+ T cells of the unexposed donor were collected before the COVID-19 pandemic (2011-2018). Their recognized antigens are unknown. The sequenced sample consisted of CD4+ T cells from blood, cultured in vitro. The receptor source for this set is a human donor in good health.

This clonotype appeared a few times. The chain has TRBV6-2 or TRBV6-3 and TRBJ2-3; no reliable D call. Trimming stripped 9 bases from V and 6 bases from J, with 7 bases between. Germline V CDR1 and CDR2: MNHEY, SVGEGT. The CDR3 consists of 10 residues. The CDR3 here is CASGRDTQYF. The CDR3, as DNA: TGTGCCAGTGGTAGGGATACGCAGTATTTT.

The chain uses TRBV7-3 and TRBJ2-2, with TRBD2 matching over 11 bases. V shed 5 bases and J 1 base; nucleotides not matched to a gene: 3. The CDR3 is 16 residues long. Looked up from germline, CDR1 is SGHTA and CDR2 is FQGTGA. CDR3 bases: TGTGCCAGCAGCCGGGGACTAGCGGTGAACACCGGGGAGCTGTTTTTT. Translation: CASSRGLAVNTGELFF.

V is TRBV11-2 and J is TRBJ2-7; a weak D match, TRBD2 (6 bases). The germline V gene encodes CDR1 SGHAT and CDR2 FQNNGV. Trimming cost V 8 bases and J 2 bases, with 19 bases left between them. This CDR3 region has 15 residues. In DNA, the CDR3 is TGTGCCAGCCGAGGGAGGAGGGTCAGGCCCTACGAGCAGTACTTC. This encodes CASRGRRVRPYEQYF.

The chain recombines TRBV28 with TRBJ1-2; TRBD1 agrees at 8 bases. V lost 1 base, J lost 5 bases, and 3 bases stayed unmatched. This CDR3 has 14 amino acids. The germline V gene has CDR1 MDHEN and CDR2 SYDVKM. As DNA, the CDR3 is TGTGCCAGCAGTTTATTGGACAGGGATTATGGCTACACCTTC. Translating gives CASSLLDRDYGYTF.

The chain employs TRBV20-1 and TRBJ1-1; D is uncertain. The germline gives CDR1 DFQATT, CDR2 SNEGSKA (reference sequence). V was trimmed by 6 bases and J by 4 bases, leaving 18 bases between them. The CDR3 runs 14 residues. The CDR3 region is CSAPFHAGGTEAFF. CDR3 DNA sequence: TGCAGTGCCCCCTTCCACGCCGGTGGCACTGAAGCTTTCTTT.

The rearrangement uses TRBV11-2 and TRBJ1-1; perhaps TRBD1 as D (6 bases). CDR1 and CDR2 from the germline V gene are SGHAT and FQNNGV. The germline V and J ends were trimmed by 5 bases and 5 bases, with 18 bases remaining between them. The CDR3 runs 15 residues. This CDR3 is CASSRVPGGRTEAFF. For the CDR3, the DNA is TGTGCCAGCAGCAGGGTACCCGGGGGCCGGACTGAAGCTTTCTTT.

The chain employs TRBV19 and TRBJ2-3; 13 bases are shared with TRBD2. The CDR3 extends over 16 amino acids. The ends lost 4 bases at V and 6 bases at J; junction bases unmatched: 7. CDR1 LNHDA and CDR2 SQIVND come from the germline V gene (reference sequence). CDR3 in DNA: TGTGCCAGTAGTAAAGGGACTAGCGGGGCCACGGATACGCAGTATTTT. Amino acids: CASSKGTSGATDTQYF.

CDR3: CASSPGLAGRADTQYF. As DNA, the CDR3 is TGTGCCAGCAGTCCGGGACTAGCGGGAAGAGCAGATACGCAGTATTTT. V usage is TRBV12-3 or TRBV12-4 and J usage is TRBJ2-3; 13 bases agree with TRBD2. This CDR3 comprises 16 residues. V lost 5 bases, J lost 4 bases, and 6 bases stayed unmatched.

This clonotype has just a few counts. The chain has TRBV20-1 and TRBJ1-3; no definite D call. The CDR3 is 14 residues long. Germline V gene lookup returns CDR1 DFQATT and CDR2 SNEGSKA (reference sequence). The V and J ends lost 0 bases and 2 bases respectively, with 8 bases between them. The CDR3 reads CSAREHAAGNTIYF. CDR3 coding DNA: TGCAGTGCTAGAGAGCACGCGGCTGGAAACACCATATATTTT.

The V and J genes are TRBV6-1 and TRBJ2-7, with a tentative D call TRBD1 (5 bases). Germline V gives CDR1 MNHNS, CDR2 SASEGT. Trimming removed 5 bases at V and 6 bases at J, with 17 bases between. This CDR3 spans 14 amino acids. CDR3 amino acids: CASSRRQGPFEQYF. In DNA, the CDR3 is TGTGCCAGCAGTAGACGGCAGGGTCCCTTCGAGCAGTACTTC.

This chain uses TRBV19 with TRBJ2-3; D not resolved. With 3 bases removed from V and 14 bases from J, the gap between germline ends came to 18 bases. Germline V gene data show CDR1 as LNHDA and CDR2 as SQIVND (reference sequence). This CDR3 region has 13 residues. CDR3: CASSISLYEAPYF. The CDR3 DNA reads as TGTGCCAGTAGTATTTCCCTGTATGAAGCTCCGTATTTT.

This chain links TRBV5-1 with TRBJ1-1; 7 bases map to TRBD1. Trimming cost V 7 bases and J 4 bases; bases outside gene matches: 10. This CDR3 comprises 14 residues. Germline V CDR1 and CDR2: SGHRS, YFSETQ. CDR3 bases: TGCGCCAGCGACATACAGGGGCAGGGCACTGAAGCTTTCTTT. This encodes CASDIQGQGTEAFF.

This clonotype was detected once. CDR3 residues: CASSLELGQAYEQYF. The CDR3 DNA reads as TGCGCCAGCAGCTTGGAACTGGGACAGGCCTACGAGCAGTACTTC. The gene calls are TRBV5-1 and TRBJ2-7; 8 bases match TRBD1. The V segment lost 0 bases and the J segment 2 bases; nucleotides outside the gene matches: 4. The germline CDR1 and CDR2 sequences are SGHRS and YFSETQ. The CDR3 runs 15 residues.

A few counts support this clonotype. V and J are TRBV28 and TRBJ2-7; the D is unclear. This CDR3 region has 15 residues. The V gene lost 5 bases and the J gene lost 0 bases, with 14 bases spanning the gap. Germline lookup yields CDR1 MDHEN and CDR2 SYDVKM. The CDR3 region has the DNA TGTGCCAGCAGTGAGGTAGGGTCGGGCTCCTACGAGCAGTACTTC. This sequence encodes CASSEVGSGSYEQYF.

The chain carries TRBV2 and TRBJ2-2; D possibly corresponds to TRBD1 (6 bases). The CDR3 is 13 residues long. Germline V CDR1 and CDR2: SNHLY, FYNNEI. V lost 6 bases to trimming and J lost 1 base, with 6 bases between them. CDR3 sequence (DNA): TGTGCCAGCAGGGGACAGAACACCGGGGAGCTGTTTTTT. Its protein product is CASRGQNTGELFF.

CDR3 loop: CASRSGLAGYNEQFF. CDR3 sequence (DNA): TGTGCCAGTAGATCGGGACTAGCGGGTTACAATGAGCAGTTCTTC. The chain has TRBV19 and TRBJ2-1; 12 bases are shared with TRBD2. Germline-derived CDR1 and CDR2 are LNHDA and SQIVND (reference sequence). There are 15 residues in the CDR3. Trimming at V came to 6 bases and at J to 4 bases, leaving 4 bases not matched to a gene.

This clonotype has just a few counts. This chain uses TRBV6-5 with TRBJ2-7; D may match TRBD1 or TRBD2 (5 bases each). The germline V and J ends were trimmed by 2 bases and 6 bases, with 14 bases remaining between them. Germline V gene sequence: CDR1 MNHEY, CDR2 SVGAGI. This CDR3 has 14 amino acids. CDR3 sequence (DNA): TGTGCCAGCAGTTACGGGGCAGGGACCCGCGAGCAGTACTTC. Its translation: CASSYGAGTREQYF.

The chain combines TRBV20-1 with TRBJ2-7; TRBD1 or TRBD2 may be the D gene (5 bases each). Germline V CDR1 and CDR2: DFQATT, SNEGSKA (reference sequence). The CDR3 totals 13 residues. This chain's CDR3 is CSIPGRTLYEQYF. CDR3 nucleotide sequence: TGCAGCATACCGGGACGGACCCTTTACGAGCAGTACTTC.

DNA for the CDR3: TGTGCCAGCAGCCTCTTGGCAGGGCGCACCGGGGAGCTGTTTTTT. Its translation: CASSLLAGRTGELFF. The V call is TRBV6-4, the J call TRBJ2-2, with a weak D call TRBD1 (5 bases). CDR1 is MRHNA and CDR2 is SNTAGT in the germline V gene. The length of the CDR3 is 15 residues. The V and J ends lost 6 bases and 4 bases respectively, with 15 bases between them.

The chain recombines TRBV20-1 with TRBJ2-7; 10 bases agree with TRBD1. Germline V gene lookup returns CDR1 DFQATT and CDR2 SNEGSKA (reference sequence). The CDR3 runs to 15 residues. With 0 bases clipped from V and 1 base from J, the junction kept 3 bases outside the gene matches. The CDR3 protein is CSARDQGQGSYEQYF. In DNA, the CDR3 is TGCAGTGCTAGAGATCAGGGACAGGGGTCCTACGAGCAGTACTTC.

The chain couples TRBV6-2 or TRBV6-3 to TRBJ2-5, with 11 positions matching TRBD2. V shed 6 bases, J shed 4 bases, and the junction held 4 bases outside the gene matches. This CDR3 has 14 amino acids. Germline V gives CDR1 MNHEY, CDR2 SVGEGT. CDR3 sequence reads: CASSPLAGAETQYF. CDR3 bases: TGTGCCAGCAGCCCACTAGCGGGAGCAGAGACCCAGTACTTC.

This clonotype was counted only a few times. The chain recombines TRBV20-1 with TRBJ2-5, with TRBD1 matching 10 bases. J was trimmed by 3 bases and V by 6 bases; bases with no gene match: 4. This CDR3 has 13 residues. Germline-derived CDR1 and CDR2 are DFQATT and SNEGSKA (reference sequence). CDR3 residues: CSAGDRGKETQYF. The CDR3 bases are TGCAGTGCCGGGGACAGGGGAAAAGAGACCCAGTACTTC.

In this sample, this clonotype turned up a few times. The chain joins TRBV30 to TRBJ1-5; 7 bases agree with TRBD1. With V trimmed by 5 bases and J by 0 bases, 1 base remained unmatched. The germline gives CDR1 GTSNPN, CDR2 SVGIG (reference sequence). The CDR3 is 13 residues long. Here the CDR3 DNA reads TGTGCCTGGGGGACAGATAGCAATCAGCCCCAGCATTTT. It yields the protein CAWGTDSNQPQHF.

The rearrangement joins TRBV20-1 to TRBJ2-7; D gene ambiguous. This CDR3 comprises 12 residues. Germline CDR1 reads DFQATT; CDR2 reads SNEGSKA (reference sequence). Trimming removed 5 bases from V and 0 bases from J, with 8 bases in between. The DNA for the CDR3 is TGCAGTGCTCCTCGGACCTCCTACGAGCAGTACTTC. As protein: CSAPRTSYEQYF.

The rearrangement uses TRBV29-1 and TRBJ2-5; D unresolved. Trimming removed 3 bases from V and 0 bases from J, with 5 bases in between. The CDR3 loop spans 12 amino acids. Germline V gene sequence: CDR1 SQVTM, CDR2 ANQGSEA. CDR3: CSVELYQETQYF. DNA for the CDR3: TGCAGCGTTGAGTTGTACCAAGAGACCCAGTACTTC.

The chain carries TRBV7-3 and TRBJ2-1, with D uncertain. The CDR3 is 14 amino acids. Germline V CDR1 and CDR2: SGHTA, FQGTGA. Trimming cost V 3 bases and J 4 bases, with 10 bases left between them. Here the CDR3 DNA reads TGTGCCAGCAGCTTGGGTGGCGGTTACAATGAGCAGTTCTTC. It codes for CASSLGGGYNEQFF.

This clonotype was detected only a few times. This chain uses TRBV11-3 with TRBJ2-7, with D possibly called TRBD1 or TRBD2 (5 bases each). Germline V gene data show CDR1 as SGHNT and CDR2 as YENEEA. The CDR3 length is 16 residues. Trimming shortened V by 5 bases and J by 0 bases, and 17 bases separated the two germline ends. CDR3 sequence reads: CASSPGRGQTSYEQYF. As DNA, the CDR3 is TGTGCCAGCAGCCCCGGACGGGGCCAAACCTCCTACGAGCAGTACTTC.

The chain couples TRBV7-6 to TRBJ2-1; 14 nucleotides line up with TRBD2. The CDR3 runs 21 residues. Germline trimming cut 5 bases from V and 4 bases from J; bases unmatched to any gene: 19. Germline V gene data show CDR1 as SGHVS and CDR2 as FNYEAQ. The CDR3 here is CASSKGAPGGLAGASYNEQFF. The CDR3 nucleotides read TGTGCCAGCAGCAAAGGGGCCCCCGGGGGACTAGCGGGAGCATCTTACAATGAGCAGTTCTTC.

This clonotype is medium-sized. This CDR3 reads CSAPDSTYGYTF. CDR3 in DNA: TGCAGTGCTCCAGACAGCACCTATGGCTACACCTTC. The chain couples TRBV20-1 to TRBJ1-2; perhaps TRBD1 as D (5 bases). The CDR3 runs to 12 residues. The germline V and J ends were trimmed by 5 bases and 4 bases, with 11 bases remaining between them. The germline gives CDR1 DFQATT, CDR2 SNEGSKA (reference sequence).

This rearrangement joins TRBV6-1 to TRBJ1-1, with TRBD1 matching over 7 bases. Germline trimming cut 7 bases from V and 5 bases from J; bases unmatched to any gene: 10. The CDR3 totals 14 residues. Germline V gene sequence: CDR1 MNHNS, CDR2 SASEGT. Here the CDR3 reads CASTPTGVKTEAFF. DNA of the CDR3: TGTGCCAGCACCCCCACAGGGGTCAAGACTGAAGCTTTCTTT.

V and J are TRBV11-3 and TRBJ2-7; no clear D. The CDR3 contains 15 residues. CDR1 SGHNT and CDR2 YENEEA come from the germline V gene. The ends were cut back, 0 bases at V and 5 bases at J, with 14 bases in the middle. This CDR3 reads CASSLDGTMGNEQYF. The CDR3 coding sequence is TGTGCCAGCAGCTTAGATGGTACGATGGGCAACGAGCAGTACTTC.

The V call is TRBV11-2, the J call TRBJ2-7; TRBD1 or TRBD2 may be the D gene (5 bases each). The V end lost 5 bases, the J end lost 5 bases, and 16 bases lay between the germline ends. The germline gives CDR1 SGHAT, CDR2 FQNNGV. The CDR3 is made up of 14 amino acids. The CDR3 spells CASSRGPGIDEQYF. The CDR3 DNA reads as TGTGCCAGCAGCCGGGGACCCGGGATCGACGAGCAGTACTTC. Together with reference TRBV11-2 and TRBJ2-7, the CDR3 gives the full variable domain: EAGVAQSPRYKIIEKRQSVAFWCNPISGHATLYWYQQILGQGPKLLIQFQNNGVVDDSQLPKDRFSAERLKGVDSTLKIQPAKLEDSAVYLCASSRGPGIDEQYFGPGTRLTVT.